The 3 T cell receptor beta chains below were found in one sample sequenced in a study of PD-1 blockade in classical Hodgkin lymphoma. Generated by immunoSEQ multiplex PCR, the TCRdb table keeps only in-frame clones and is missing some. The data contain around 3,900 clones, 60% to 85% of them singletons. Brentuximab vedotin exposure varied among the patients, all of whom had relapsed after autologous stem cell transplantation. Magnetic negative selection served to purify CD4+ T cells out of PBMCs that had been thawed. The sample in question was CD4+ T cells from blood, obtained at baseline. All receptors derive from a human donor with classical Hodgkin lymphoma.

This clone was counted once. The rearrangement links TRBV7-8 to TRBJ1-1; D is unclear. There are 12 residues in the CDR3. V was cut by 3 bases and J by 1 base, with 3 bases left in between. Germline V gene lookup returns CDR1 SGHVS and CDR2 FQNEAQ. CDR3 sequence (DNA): TGTGCCAGCAGCTTTGGGAACACTGAAGCTTTCTTT. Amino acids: CASSFGNTEAFF.

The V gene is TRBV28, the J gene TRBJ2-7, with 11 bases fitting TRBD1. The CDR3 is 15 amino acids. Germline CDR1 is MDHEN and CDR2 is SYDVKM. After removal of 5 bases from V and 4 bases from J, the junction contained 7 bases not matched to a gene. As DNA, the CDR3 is TGTGCCAGCAGTCGGGACAGGGGGGATTCTTACGAGCAGTACTTC. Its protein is CASSRDRGDSYEQYF.

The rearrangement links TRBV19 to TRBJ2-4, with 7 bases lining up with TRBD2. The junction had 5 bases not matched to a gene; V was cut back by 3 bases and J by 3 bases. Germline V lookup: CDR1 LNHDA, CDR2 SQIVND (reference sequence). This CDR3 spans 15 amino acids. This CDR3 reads CASSMSGDGKNIQYF. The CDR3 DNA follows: TGTGCCAGTAGTATGAGCGGGGATGGCAAAAACATTCAGTACTTC.